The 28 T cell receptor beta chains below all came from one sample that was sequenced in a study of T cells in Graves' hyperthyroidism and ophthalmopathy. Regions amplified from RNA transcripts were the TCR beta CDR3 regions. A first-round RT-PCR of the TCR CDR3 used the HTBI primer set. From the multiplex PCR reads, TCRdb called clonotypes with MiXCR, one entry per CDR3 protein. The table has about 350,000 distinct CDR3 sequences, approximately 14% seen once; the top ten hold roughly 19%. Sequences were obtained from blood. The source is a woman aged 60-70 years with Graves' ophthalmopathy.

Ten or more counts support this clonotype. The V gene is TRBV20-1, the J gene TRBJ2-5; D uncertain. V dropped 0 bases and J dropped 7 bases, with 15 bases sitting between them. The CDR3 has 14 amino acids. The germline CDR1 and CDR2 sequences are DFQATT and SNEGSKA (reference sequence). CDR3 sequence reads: CSARDPALKVTQYF. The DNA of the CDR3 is TGCAGTGCTAGAGATCCCGCCTTGAAGGTGACCCAGTACTTC.

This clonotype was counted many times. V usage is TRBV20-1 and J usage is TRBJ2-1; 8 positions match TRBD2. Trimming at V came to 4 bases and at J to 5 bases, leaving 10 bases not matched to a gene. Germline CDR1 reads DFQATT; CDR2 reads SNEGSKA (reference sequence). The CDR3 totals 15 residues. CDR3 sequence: CSAILRGRMNNEQFF. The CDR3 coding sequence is TGCAGTGCTATCCTGCGCGGGAGGATGAACAATGAGCAGTTCTTC.

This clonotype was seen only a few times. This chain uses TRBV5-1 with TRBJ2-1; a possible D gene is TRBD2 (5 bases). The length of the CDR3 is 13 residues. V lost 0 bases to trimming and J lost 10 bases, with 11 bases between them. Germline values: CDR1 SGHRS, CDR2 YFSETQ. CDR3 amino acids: CASSLGVEGEQFF. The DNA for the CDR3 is TGCGCCAGCAGCTTGGGCGTCGAGGGCGAGCAGTTCTTC.

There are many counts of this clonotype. As DNA, the CDR3 is TGCAGTGCTGGCCTTTCCTACGAGCAGTACTTC. Protein: CSAGLSYEQYF. The V and J genes are TRBV20-1 and TRBJ2-7, with D unclear. In germline, CDR1 is DFQATT, CDR2 SNEGSKA (reference sequence). Trimming pared 5 bases from V and 1 base from J, leaving 6 bases between. The CDR3 has 11 amino acids.

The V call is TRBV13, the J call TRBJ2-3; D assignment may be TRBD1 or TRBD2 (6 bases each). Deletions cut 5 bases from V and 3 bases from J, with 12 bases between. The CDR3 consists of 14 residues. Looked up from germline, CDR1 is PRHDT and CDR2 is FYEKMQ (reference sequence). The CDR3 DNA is TGTGCCAGCAGCCAGGGGACTTTGACAGATACGCAGTATTTT. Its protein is CASSQGTLTDTQYF.

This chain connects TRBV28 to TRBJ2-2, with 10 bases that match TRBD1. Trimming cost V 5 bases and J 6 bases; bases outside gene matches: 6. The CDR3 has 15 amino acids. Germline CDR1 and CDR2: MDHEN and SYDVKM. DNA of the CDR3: TGTGCCAGCAGTGCCGGGACAGGGGTCGCCGGGGAGCTGTTTTTT. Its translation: CASSAGTGVAGELFF.

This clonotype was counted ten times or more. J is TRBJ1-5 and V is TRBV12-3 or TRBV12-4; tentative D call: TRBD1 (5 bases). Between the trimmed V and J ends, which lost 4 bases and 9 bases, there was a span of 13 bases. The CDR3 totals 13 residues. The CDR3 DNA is TGTGCCAGCAGTTATGGACACCTAGGGCCCCAGCATTTT. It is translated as CASSYGHLGPQHF.

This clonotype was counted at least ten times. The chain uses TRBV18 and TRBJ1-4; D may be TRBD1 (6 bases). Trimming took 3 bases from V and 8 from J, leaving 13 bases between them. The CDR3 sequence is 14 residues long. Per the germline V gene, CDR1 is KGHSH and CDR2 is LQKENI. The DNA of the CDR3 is TGTGCCAGCTCACCGCGACAGGACGGGGAAAAACTGTTTTTT. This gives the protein CASSPRQDGEKLFF.

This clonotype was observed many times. CDR3 in amino acids: CATSDSRGPGTEAFF. The CDR3 DNA sequence: TGTGCCACCAGTGACTCCAGGGGGCCGGGGACTGAAGCTTTCTTT. The chain joins TRBV24-1 to TRBJ1-1; 8 bases map to TRBD1. CDR1 and CDR2 from the germline V gene are KGHDR and SFDVKD. V shed 4 bases, J shed 5 bases, and the junction held 8 bases outside the gene matches. The CDR3 is made up of 15 amino acids.

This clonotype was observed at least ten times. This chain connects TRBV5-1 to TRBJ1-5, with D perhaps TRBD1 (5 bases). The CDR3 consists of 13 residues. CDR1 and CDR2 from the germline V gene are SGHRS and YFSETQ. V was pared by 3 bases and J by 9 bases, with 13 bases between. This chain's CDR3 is CASSWDQPPPQHF. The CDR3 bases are TGCGCCAGCAGCTGGGACCAACCCCCGCCCCAGCATTTT.

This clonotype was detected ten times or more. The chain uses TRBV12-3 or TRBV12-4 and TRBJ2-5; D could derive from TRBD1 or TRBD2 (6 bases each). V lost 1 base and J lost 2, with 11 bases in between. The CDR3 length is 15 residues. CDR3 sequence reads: CASSLGGAGQETQYF. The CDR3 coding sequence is TGTGCCAGCAGTTTAGGGGGGGCAGGACAAGAGACCCAGTACTTC.

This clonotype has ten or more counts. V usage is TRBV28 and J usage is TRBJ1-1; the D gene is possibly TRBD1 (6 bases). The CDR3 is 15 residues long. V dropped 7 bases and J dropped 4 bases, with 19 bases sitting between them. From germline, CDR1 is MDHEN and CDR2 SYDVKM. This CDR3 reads CASNPQGGRRTEAFF. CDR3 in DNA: TGTGCCAGCAACCCACAGGGAGGGCGGCGCACTGAAGCTTTCTTT.

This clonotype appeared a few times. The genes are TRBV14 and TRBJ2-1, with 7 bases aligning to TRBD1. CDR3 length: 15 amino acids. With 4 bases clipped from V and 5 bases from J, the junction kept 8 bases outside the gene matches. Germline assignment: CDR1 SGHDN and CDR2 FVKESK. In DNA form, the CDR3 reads TGTGCCAGCAGCCTTACAGGGGTGTTCGACAATGAGCAGTTCTTC. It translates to CASSLTGVFDNEQFF.

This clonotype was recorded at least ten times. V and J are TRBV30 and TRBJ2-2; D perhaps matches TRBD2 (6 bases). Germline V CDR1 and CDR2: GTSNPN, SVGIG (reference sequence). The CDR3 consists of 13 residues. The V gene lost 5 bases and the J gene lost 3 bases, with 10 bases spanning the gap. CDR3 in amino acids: CAWDREYTGELFF. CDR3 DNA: TGTGCCTGGGATCGGGAGTACACCGGGGAGCTGTTTTTT.

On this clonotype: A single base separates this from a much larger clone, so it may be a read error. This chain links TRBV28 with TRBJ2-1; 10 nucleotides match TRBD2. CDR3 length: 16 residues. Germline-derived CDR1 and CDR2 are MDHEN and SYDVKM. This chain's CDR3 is CASSLAGEATHNERFF. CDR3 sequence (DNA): TGTGCCAGCAGTCTAGCGGGAGAGGCGACCCACAATGAGCGGTTCTTC.

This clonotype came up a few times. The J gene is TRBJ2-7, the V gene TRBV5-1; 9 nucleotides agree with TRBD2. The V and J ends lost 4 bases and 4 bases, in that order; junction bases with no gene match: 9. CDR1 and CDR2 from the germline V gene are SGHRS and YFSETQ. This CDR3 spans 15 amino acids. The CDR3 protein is CASSLSAAGGYEQYF. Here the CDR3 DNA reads TGCGCCAGCAGCCTTAGCGCAGCGGGAGGATACGAGCAGTACTTC.

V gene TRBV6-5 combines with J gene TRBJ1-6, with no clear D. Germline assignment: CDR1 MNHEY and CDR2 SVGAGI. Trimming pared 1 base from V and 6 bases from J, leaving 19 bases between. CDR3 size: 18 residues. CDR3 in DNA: TGTGCCAGCAGTTACTTGTCGTTAGCCGCGCAAGTTAATTCACCCCTCCACTTT. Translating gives CASSYLSLAAQVNSPLHF.

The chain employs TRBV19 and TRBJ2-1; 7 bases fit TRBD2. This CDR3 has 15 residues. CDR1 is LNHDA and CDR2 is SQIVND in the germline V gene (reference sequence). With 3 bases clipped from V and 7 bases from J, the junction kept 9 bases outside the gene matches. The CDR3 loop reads CASSIREGLRNEQFF. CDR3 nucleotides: TGTGCCAGTAGTATTAGGGAGGGCCTTCGGAATGAGCAGTTCTTC.

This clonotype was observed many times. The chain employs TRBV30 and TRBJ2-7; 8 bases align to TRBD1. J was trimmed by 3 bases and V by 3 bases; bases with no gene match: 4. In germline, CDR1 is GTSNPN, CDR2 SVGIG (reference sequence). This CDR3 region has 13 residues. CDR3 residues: CAWRAGQDYEQYF. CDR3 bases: TGTGCCTGGAGGGCGGGACAGGACTACGAGCAGTACTTC.

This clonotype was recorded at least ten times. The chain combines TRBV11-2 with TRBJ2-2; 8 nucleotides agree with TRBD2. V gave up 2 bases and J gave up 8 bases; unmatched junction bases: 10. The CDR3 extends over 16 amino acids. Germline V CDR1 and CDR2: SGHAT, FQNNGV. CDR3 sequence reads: CASSLRVRGLDGELFF. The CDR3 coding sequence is TGTGCCAGCAGCTTAAGGGTTCGGGGACTAGATGGGGAGCTGTTTTTT.

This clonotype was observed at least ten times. CDR3 sequence reads: CASSAEWGVTEAFF. For the CDR3, the DNA is TGTGCCAGCAGTGCTGAGTGGGGGGTCACTGAAGCTTTCTTT. V is TRBV6-1 and J is TRBJ1-1, with D perhaps TRBD1 (5 bases). CDR3 length equals 14 residues. Germline V CDR1 and CDR2: MNHNS, SASEGT. Trimming pared 4 bases from V and 4 bases from J, leaving 13 bases between.

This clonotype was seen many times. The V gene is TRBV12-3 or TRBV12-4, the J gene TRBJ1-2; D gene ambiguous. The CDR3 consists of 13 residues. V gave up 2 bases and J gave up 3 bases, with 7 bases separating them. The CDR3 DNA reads TGTGCCAGCAGTTTAAATTGGGACTATGGCTACACCTTC. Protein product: CASSLNWDYGYTF.

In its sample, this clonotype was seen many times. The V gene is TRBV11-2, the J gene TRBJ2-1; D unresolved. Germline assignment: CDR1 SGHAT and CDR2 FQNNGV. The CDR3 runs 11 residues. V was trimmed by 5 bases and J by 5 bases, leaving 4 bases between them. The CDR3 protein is CASSQNNEQFF. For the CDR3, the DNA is TGTGCCAGCAGCCAGAACAATGAGCAGTTCTTC.

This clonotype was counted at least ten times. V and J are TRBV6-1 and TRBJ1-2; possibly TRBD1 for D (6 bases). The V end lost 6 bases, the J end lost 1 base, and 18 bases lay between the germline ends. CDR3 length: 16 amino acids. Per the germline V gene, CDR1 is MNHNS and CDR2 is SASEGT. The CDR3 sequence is CASSPAGDNFNYGYTF. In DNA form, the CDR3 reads TGTGCCAGCAGCCCAGCGGGGGACAACTTTAACTATGGCTACACCTTC.

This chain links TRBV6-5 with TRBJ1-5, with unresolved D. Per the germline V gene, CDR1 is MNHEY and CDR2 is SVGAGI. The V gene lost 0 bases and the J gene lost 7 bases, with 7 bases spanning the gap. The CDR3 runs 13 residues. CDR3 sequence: CASSYSGSQPQHF. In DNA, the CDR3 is TGTGCCAGCAGTTACTCCGGGTCCCAGCCCCAGCATTTT.

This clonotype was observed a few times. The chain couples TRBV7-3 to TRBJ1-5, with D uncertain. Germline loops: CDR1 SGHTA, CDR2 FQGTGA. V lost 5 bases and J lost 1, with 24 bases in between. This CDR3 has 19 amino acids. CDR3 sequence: CASSRWRSEVTRSNQPQHF. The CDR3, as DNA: TGTGCCAGCAGCCGATGGAGATCGGAAGTGACACGGAGCAATCAGCCCCAGCATTTT.

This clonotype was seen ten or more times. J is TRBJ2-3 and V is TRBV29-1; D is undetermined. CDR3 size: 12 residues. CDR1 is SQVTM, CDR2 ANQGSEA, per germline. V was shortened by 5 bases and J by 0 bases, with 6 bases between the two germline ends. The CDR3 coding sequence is TGCAGCGTTAACGAGAGCACAGATACGCAGTATTTT. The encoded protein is CSVNESTDTQYF.

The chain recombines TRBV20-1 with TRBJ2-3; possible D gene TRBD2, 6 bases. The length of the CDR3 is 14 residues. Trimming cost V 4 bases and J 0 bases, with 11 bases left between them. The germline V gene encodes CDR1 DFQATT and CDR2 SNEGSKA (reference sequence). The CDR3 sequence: CSATGTSSTDTQYF. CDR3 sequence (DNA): TGCAGTGCTACCGGGACTTCTAGCACAGATACGCAGTATTTT.